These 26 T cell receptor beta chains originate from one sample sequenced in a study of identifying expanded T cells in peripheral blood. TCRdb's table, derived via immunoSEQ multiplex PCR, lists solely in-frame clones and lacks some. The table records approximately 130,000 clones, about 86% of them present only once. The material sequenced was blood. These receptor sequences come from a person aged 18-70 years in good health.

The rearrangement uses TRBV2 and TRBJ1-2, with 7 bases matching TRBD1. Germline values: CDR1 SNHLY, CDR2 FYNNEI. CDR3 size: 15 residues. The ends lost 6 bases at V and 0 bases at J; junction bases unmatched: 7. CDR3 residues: CASRASGGANYGYTF. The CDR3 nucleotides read TGTGCCAGCAGGGCCTCAGGGGGAGCTAACTATGGCTACACCTTC.

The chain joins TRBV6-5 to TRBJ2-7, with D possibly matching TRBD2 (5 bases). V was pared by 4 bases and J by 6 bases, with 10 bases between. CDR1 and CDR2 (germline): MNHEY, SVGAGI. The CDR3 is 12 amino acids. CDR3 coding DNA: TGTGCCAGCAGTTCCCTCCGGGGCGAGCAGTACTTC. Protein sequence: CASSSLRGEQYF.

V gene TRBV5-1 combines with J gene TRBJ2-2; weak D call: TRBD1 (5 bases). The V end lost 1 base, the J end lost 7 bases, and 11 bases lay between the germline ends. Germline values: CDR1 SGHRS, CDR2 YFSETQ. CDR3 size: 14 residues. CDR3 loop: CASSLLGDGGELFF. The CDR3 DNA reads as TGCGCCAGCAGCTTGTTAGGGGATGGCGGGGAGCTGTTTTTT.

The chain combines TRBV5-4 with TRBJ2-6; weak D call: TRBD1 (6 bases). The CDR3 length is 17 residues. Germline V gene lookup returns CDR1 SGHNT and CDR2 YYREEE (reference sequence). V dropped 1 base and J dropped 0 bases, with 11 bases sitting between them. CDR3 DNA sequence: TGTGCCAGCAGCTTGCAACAGGGCCCCTCTGGGGCCAACGTCCTGACTTTC. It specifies CASSLQQGPSGANVLTF.

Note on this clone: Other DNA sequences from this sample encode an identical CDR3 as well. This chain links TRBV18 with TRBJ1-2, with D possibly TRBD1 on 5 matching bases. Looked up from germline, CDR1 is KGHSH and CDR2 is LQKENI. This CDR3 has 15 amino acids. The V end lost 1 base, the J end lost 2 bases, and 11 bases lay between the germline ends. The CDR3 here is CASSPLTGPNYGYTF. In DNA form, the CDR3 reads TGTGCCAGCTCACCACTAACAGGTCCAAACTATGGCTACACCTTC.

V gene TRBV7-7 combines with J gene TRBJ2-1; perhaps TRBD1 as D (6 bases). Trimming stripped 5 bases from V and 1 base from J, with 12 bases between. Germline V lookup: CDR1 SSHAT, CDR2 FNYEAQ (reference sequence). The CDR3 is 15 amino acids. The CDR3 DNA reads TGTGCCAGCAGCCCGCAACAGGGATCCTACAATGAGCAGTTCTTC. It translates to CASSPQQGSYNEQFF.

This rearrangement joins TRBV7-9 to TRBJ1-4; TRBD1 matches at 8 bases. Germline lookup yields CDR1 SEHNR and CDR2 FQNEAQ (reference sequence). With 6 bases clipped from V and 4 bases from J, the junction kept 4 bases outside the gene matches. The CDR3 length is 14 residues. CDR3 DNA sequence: TGTGCCAGCAGTACAGGGGGACTTAATGAAAAACTGTTTTTT. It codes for CASSTGGLNEKLFF.

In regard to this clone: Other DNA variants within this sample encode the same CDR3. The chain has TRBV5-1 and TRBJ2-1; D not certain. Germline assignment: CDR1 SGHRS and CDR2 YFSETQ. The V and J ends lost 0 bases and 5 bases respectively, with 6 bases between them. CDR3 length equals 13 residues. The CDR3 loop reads CASSLDRNNEQFF. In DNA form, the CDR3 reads TGCGCCAGCAGCTTGGATAGGAACAATGAGCAGTTCTTC.

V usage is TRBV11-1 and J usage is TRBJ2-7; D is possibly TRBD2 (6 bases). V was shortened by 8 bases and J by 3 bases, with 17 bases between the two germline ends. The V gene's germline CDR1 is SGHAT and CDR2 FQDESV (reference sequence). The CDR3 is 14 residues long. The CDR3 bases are TGTGCCAGCGGCAACTTGGAGGGTAACTACGAGCAGTACTTC. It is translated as CASGNLEGNYEQYF.

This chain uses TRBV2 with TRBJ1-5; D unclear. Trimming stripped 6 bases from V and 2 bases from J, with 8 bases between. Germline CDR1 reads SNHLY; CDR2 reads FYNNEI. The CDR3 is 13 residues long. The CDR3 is CASRGEGNQPQHF. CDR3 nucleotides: TGTGCCAGCAGGGGCGAGGGCAATCAGCCCCAGCATTTT.

In DNA, the CDR3 is TGTGCCAGCTCACCACCGACAGGGAGGATAGCAGATACGCAGTATTTT. Encoded protein: CASSPPTGRIADTQYF. The V gene is TRBV18, the J gene TRBJ2-3; D is possibly TRBD1 (7 bases). V lost 0 bases and J 4 bases, leaving 14 bases between the germline ends. This CDR3 contains 16 residues. Per the germline V gene, CDR1 is KGHSH and CDR2 is LQKENI.

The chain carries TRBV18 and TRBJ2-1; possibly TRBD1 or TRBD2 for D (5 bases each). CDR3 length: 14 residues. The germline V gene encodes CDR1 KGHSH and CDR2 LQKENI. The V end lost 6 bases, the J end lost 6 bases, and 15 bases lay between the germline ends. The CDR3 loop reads CASSLIPGTNEQFF. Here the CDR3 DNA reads TGTGCCAGCTCCCTTATCCCGGGGACCAATGAGCAGTTCTTC. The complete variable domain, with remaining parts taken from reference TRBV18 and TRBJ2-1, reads NAGVMQNPRHLVRRRGQEARLRCSPMKGHSHVYWYRQLPEEGLKFMVYLQKENIIDESGMPKERFSAEFPKEGPSILRIQQVVRGDSAAYFCASSLIPGTNEQFFGPGTRLTVL.

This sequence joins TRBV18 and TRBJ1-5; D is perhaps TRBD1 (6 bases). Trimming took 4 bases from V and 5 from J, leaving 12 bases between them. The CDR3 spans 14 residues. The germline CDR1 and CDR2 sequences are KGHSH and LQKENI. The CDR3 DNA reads TGTGCCAGCTCACAGGACAGCGACGATCAGCCCCAGCATTTT. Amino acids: CASSQDSDDQPQHF.

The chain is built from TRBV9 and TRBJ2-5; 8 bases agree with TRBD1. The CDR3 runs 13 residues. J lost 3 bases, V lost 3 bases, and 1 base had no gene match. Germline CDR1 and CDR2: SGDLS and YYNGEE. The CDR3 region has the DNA TGTGCCAGCAGCGAGGGACAGGAAGAGACCCAGTACTTC. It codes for CASSEGQEETQYF.

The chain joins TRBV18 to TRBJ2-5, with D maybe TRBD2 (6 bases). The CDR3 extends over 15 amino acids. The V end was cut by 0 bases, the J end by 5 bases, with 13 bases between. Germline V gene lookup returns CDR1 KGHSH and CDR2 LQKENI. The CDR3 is CASSPPLAGWETQYF. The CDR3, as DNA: TGTGCCAGCTCACCACCCCTGGCGGGGTGGGAGACCCAGTACTTC.

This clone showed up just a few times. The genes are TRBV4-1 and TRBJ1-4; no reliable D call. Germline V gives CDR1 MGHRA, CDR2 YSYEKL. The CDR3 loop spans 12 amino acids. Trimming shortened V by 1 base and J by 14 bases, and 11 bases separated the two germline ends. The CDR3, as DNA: TGCGCCAGCAGCCAAGGTATCGGCGGCCTGTTTTTT. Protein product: CASSQGIGGLFF.

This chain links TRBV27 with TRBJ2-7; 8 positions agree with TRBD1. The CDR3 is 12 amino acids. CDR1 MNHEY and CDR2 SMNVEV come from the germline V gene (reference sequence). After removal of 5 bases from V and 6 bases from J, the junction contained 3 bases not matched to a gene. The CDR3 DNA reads TGTGCCAGCAGTCTCGGACAGGGCGAGCAGTACTTC. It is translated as CASSLGQGEQYF.

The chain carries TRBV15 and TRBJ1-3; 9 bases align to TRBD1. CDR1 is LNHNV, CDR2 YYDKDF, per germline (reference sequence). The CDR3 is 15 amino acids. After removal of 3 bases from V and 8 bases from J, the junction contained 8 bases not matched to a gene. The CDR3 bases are TGTGCCACCAGCAGTGGAGGACAGGGGCTAGACACCATATATTTT. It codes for CATSSGGQGLDTIYF.

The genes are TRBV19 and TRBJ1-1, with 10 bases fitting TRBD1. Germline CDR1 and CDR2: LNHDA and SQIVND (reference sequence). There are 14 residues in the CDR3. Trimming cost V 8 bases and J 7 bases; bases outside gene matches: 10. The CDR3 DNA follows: TGTGCCAGTGTGCCCGGGACAGGGGTTATTGAAGCTTTCTTT. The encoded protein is CASVPGTGVIEAFF.

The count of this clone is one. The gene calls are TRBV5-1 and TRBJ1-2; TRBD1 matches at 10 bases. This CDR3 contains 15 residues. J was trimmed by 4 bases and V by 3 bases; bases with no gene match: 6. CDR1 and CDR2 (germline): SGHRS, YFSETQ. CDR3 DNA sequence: TGCGCCAGCAGCTCTGTGACAGGGGGCGTCTATGGCTACACCTTC. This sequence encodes CASSSVTGGVYGYTF.

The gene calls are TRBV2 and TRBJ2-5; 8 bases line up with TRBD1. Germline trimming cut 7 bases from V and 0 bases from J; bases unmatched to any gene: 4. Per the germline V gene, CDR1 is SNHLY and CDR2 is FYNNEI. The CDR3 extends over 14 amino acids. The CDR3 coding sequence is TGTGCCAGCAATCGACAGGGGAACCAAGAGACCCAGTACTTC. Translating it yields CASNRQGNQETQYF. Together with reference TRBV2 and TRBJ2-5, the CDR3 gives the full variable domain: EPEVTQTPSHQVTQMGQEVILRCVPISNHLYFYWYRQILGQKVEFLVSFYNNEISEKSEIFDDQFSVERPDGSNFTLKIRSTKLEDSAMYFCASNRQGNQETQYFGPGTRLLVL.

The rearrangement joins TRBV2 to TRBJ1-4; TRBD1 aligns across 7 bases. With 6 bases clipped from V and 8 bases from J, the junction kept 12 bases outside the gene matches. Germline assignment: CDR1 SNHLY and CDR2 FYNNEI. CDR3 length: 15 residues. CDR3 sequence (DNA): TGTGCCAGCAGCGAATCGACAGGGATAGGAGAAAAACTGTTTTTT. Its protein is CASSESTGIGEKLFF.

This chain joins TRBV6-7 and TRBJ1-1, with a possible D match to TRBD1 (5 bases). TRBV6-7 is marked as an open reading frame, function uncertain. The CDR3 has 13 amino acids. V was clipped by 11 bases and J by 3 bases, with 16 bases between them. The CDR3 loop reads CASDPGRYTEAFF. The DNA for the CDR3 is TGTGCCTCCGACCCGGGACGTTACACTGAAGCTTTCTTT.

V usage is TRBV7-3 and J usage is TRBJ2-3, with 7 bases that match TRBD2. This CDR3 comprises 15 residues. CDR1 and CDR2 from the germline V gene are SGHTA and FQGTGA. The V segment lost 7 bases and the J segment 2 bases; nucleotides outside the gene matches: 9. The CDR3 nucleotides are TGTGCCAGCAACCGCGGGACTACCCCCACAGATACGCAGTATTTT. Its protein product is CASNRGTTPTDTQYF.

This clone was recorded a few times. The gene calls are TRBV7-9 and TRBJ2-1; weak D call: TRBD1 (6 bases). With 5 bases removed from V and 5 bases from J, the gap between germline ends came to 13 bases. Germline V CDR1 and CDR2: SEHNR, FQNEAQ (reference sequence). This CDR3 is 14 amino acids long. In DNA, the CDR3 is TGTGCCAGCAGCCCAGAGAGGGGGAACAATGAGCAGTTCTTC. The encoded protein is CASSPERGNNEQFF. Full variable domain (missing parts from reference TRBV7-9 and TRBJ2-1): DTGVSQNPRHKITKRGQNVTFRCDPISEHNRLYWYRQTLGQGPEFLTYFQNEAQLEKSRLLSDRFSAERPKGSFSTLEIQRTEQGDSAMYLCASSPERGNNEQFFGPGTRLTVL.

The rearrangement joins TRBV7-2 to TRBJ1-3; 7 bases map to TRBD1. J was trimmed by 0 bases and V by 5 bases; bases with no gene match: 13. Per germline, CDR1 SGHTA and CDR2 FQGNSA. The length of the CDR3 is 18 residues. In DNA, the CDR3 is TGTGCCAGCAGCCGATACCAGGGACAGAGAGTCTCTGGAAACACCATATATTTT. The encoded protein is CASSRYQGQRVSGNTIYF.